This T cell receptor (beta chain) was retrieved from a study of vaccination and CD4 T cells after COVID-19. Study at large: From HCoV-229E, HCoV-OC43, HCoV-NL63 and SARS-CoV-2, overlapping spike peptides were used to stimulate the cells. Some control cultures received a CEFX pool, which served as the positive control. Others received an HIV-1 Nef pool or no peptide.

The treatment is: roughly 10-day PBMC culture with coronavirus spike peptide pools or control peptides (ViraFEST assay). General observations from the study: Median approximately 90% of reactive clones detected in convalescent patients emerged only post-vaccination.

This clonotype was counted between two and nine times. The antigen remains unidentified. The CDR3 is 16 residues long. CDR1 SEHNR and CDR2 FQNEAQ come from the germline V gene (reference sequence). With 5 bases removed from V and 3 bases from J, the gap between germline ends came to 19 bases. An Oncomine TCR Beta short-read assay was used to sequence the DNA from cultured CD4+ T cells. A single record per CDR3 protein comes from TCRdb applying MiXCR to the PCR reads. The sample contains some 21,000 distinct CDR3 sequences, 40% to 50% of which appear only once. The chain links TRBV7-9 to TRBJ1-2, with unresolved D. Sequenced material: CD4+ T cells from blood, cultured in vitro, taken before SARS-CoV-2 vaccination. The receptor was derived from a human donor who had recovered from COVID-19. CDR3: CASSTPAGQAYYGYTF. For the CDR3, the DNA is TGTGCCAGCAGCACGCCCGCCGGGCAGGCGTACTATGGCTACACCTTC.